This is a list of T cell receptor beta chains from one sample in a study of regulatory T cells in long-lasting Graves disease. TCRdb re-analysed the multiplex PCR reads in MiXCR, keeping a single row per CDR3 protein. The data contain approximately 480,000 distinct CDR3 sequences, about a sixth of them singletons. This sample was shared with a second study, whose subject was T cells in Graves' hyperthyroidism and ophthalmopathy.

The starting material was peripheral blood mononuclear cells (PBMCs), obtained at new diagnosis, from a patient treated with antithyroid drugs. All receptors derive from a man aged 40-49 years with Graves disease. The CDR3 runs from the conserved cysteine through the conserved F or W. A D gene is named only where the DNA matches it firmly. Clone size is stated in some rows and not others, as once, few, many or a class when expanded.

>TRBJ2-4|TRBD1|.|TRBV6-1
TGTGCCAGCAGTGAAGGGACAGGGGGCGCCGGAAACATTCAGTACTTC
CASSEGTGGAGNIQYF
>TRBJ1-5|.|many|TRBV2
TGTGCCAGCAGTGAATATGAGGACTTCGATCGAAATCAGCCCCAGCATTTT
CASSEYEDFDRNQPQHF
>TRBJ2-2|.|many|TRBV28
TGTGCCAGCAGAACAATTATGGACCCGGTCCCGGGCACCGGGGAGCTGTTTTTT
CASRTIMDPVPGTGELFF
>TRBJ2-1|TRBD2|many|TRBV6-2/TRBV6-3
TGTGCCAGCAGTCCAGAATTGGGGACTAGCGGGTCTTTC
CASSPELGTSGSF
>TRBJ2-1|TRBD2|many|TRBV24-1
TGTGCCACCAGTGATGCCCCCCCAGCGGGAGTTTACAATGAGCAGTTCTTC
CATSDAPPAGVYNEQFF
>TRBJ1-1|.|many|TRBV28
TGTGCCAGCTTCGCGGGGGGACGTTACACTGAAGCTTTCTTT
CASFAGGRYTEAFF
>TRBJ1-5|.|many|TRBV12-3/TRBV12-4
TGTGCCAGCAGTTTTGGTCCCCCACAGAATCAGCCCCAGCATTTT
CASSFGPPQNQPQHF
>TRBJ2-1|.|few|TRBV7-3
TGTGCCAGCAGCTTAATCCAGGGGAAATTCAATGAGCAGTTCTTC
CASSLIQGKFNEQFF
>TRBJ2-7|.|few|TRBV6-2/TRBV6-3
TGTGCCAGCAGTCGGGCGGATAACTACGAGCAGTACTTC
CASSRADNYEQYF
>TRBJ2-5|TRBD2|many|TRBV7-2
TGTGCCAGCAGCTTAGAGGGGACTAGACAAGAGACCCAGTACTTC
CASSLEGTRQETQYF
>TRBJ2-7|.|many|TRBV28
TGTGCCAGCAGAGGCCAGGGGCGAGCCTACGAGCAGTACTTC
CASRGQGRAYEQYF
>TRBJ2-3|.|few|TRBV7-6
TGTGCCAGCAGCGTAACCACAGGTTCCACAGATACGCAGTATTTT
CASSVTTGSTDTQYF
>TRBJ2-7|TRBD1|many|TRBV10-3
TGTGCCATCAAGGGACAGGGGAGGTACGAGCAGTACTTC
CAIKGQGRYEQYF
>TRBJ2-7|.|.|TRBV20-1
TGCAGCCGAAACAGTATAAGCTCCTACGAGCAGTACTTC
CSRNSISSYEQYF
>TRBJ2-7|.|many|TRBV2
TGTGCCAGCAGTGAGGTCAAGTCCTACGAGCAGTACTTC
CASSEVKSYEQYF
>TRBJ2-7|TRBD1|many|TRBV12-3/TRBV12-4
TGTGCCAGCATGGGACAGGGGATCTACGAGCAGTACTTC
CASMGQGIYEQYF
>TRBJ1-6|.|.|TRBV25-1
TGTGCCAGCAGTAAAGCTAATTCACCCCTCCACTTT
CASSKANSPLHF
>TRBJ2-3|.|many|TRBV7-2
TGTGCCAGCAGCTTAGTGGGAGTCGGAGCAGATACGCAGTATTTT
CASSLVGVGADTQYF
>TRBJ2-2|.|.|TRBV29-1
TGCAGCGTTGACAGGGACAACACCGGGGAGCTGTTTTTT
CSVDRDNTGELFF
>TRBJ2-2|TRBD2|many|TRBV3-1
TGTGCCAGCAGCCAGGAAGGACTAGCGCAGAACACCGGGGAGCTGTTTTTT
CASSQEGLAQNTGELFF
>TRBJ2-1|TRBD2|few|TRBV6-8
TGTGCCAGCACTCCAGGGACTAGCGGGAGGGGTGAGCAGTTCTTC
CASTPGTSGRGEQFF
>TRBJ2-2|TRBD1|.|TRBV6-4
TGTGCCAGCAGTGGACAGGGATTTTCCGGGGAGCTGTTTTTT
CASSGQGFSGELFF
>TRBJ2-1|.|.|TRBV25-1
TGTGCCAGCAGTGTTCGTGGGGGGCTAGGATACAATGAGCAGTTCTTC
CASSVRGGLGYNEQFF
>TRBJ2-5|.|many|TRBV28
TGTGCCAGCAGCCGAACTGGACGGGGGAACCAAGAGACCCAGTACTTC
CASSRTGRGNQETQYF
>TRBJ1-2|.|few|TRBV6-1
TGTGCCAGCAGTGAAGCGCCCAAGGGCTACACCTTC
CASSEAPKGYTF
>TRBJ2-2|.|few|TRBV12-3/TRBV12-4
TGTGCCAGCAGCCTGTCTTTAGATGCCGGGGAGATGTTTTTT
CASSLSLDAGEMFF
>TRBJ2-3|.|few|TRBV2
TGTGCCAGCAGATCAGACAGGAACACAGATACGCAGTATTTT
CASRSDRNTDTQYF
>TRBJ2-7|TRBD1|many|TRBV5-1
TGCGCCAGCAGCTTGGGGGACAGCAACTACGAGCAGTACTTC
CASSLGDSNYEQYF
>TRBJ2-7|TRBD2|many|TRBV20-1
TGCAGTGCTAGAAAACCAGGACTAGCGGGTACGAGCTCCTACGAGCAGTACTTC
CSARKPGLAGTSSYEQYF
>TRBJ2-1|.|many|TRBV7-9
TGTGCCAGCAGCTTTGACGCGCGCGCAAACAATGAGCAGTTCTTC
CASSFDARANNEQFF
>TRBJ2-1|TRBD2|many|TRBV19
TGTGCCAGTAGCACCAGCGGGAGAGGGCACAATGAGCAGTTCTTC
CASSTSGRGHNEQFF
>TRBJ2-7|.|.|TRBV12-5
TGTGCTAGTGGTTTTTTTGGCCCGGTGGGGCAGTACTTC
CASGFFGPVGQYF
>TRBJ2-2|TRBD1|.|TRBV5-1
TGCGCCAGCAGACCGACAGGGTGGGAGACCGGGGAGCTGTTTTTT
CASRPTGWETGELFF
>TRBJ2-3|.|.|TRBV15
TGTGCCACCAGCAGGCTCACAGATACGCAGTATTTT
CATSRLTDTQYF
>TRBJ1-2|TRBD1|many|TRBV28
TGTGCCAGCGCCACGGGCGGGCAGGGGGGAGGCTACACCTTC
CASATGGQGGGYTF
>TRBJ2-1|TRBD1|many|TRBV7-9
TGTGCCAGCAGCTCCGGGACAGGGAAGTTCTTC
CASSSGTGKFF
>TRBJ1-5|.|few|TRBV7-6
TGTGCCAGCAGCCGGGACGGCGGCAATCAGCCCCAGCATTTT
CASSRDGGNQPQHF